The clone carrying this T cell receptor beta chain was counted a single time. The germline V gene has CDR1 LGHDT and CDR2 YNNKEL (reference sequence). Trimming at V came to 2 bases and at J to 7 bases, leaving 8 bases not matched to a gene. The CDR3 has 15 residues. These data come from a study of blood T cell repertoires in COVID-19. Study-wide background: Samples of COVID-19 (acute and convalescent) were obtained from the United States, Italy and Spain.

TCRdb's copy holds only in-frame clones and misses some; the assay was immunoSEQ multiplex PCR. The sample shows over 250,000 clones, about 88% of them seen only once. J is TRBJ2-7 and V is TRBV3-1 (or the pseudogene TRBV3-2), with 10 bases lining up with TRBD2. The sequence came from a human donor with COVID-19, enrolled during active disease. The donor label of this sample is uncertain. Sequencing used peripheral blood. Here the CDR3 DNA reads TGTGCCAGCAGCCAATCCAGCGGGAGGGCCTGGGAGCAGTACTTC. It translates to CASSQSSGRAWEQYF.